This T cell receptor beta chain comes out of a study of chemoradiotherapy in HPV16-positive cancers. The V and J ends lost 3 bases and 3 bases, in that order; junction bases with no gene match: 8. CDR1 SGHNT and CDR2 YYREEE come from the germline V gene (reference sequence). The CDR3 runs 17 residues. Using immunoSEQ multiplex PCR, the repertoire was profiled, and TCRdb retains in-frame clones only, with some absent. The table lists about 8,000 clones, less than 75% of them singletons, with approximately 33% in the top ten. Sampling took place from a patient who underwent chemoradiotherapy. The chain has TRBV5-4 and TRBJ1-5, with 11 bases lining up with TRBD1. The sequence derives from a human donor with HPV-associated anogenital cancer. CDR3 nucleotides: TGTGCCAGCAGCTCCAAGGACAGGGGGCTACTCAATCAGCCCCAGCATTTT. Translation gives CASSSKDRGLLNQPQHF.